Below are 29 T cell receptor beta chains sequenced from a single sample in a study of shared clonotypes between healthy human individuals. Naive CD8 cells lacked CD45RO, underwent positive selection for CCR7 and left out terminally differentiated effector memory CD45RA+ cells. Sequencing used immunoSEQ multiplex PCR; TCRdb keeps in-frame clones, though not all of them. The repertoire holds about 800,000 clones, around 96% seen once, with under 0.25% in the top ten. Specimen: naive CD8+ T cells sorted from blood. All receptors derive from a man in his thirties or forties in good health.

This clone was recorded once. The chain links TRBV4-1 to TRBJ2-7; TRBD1 might be the D (6 bases). V lost 0 bases and J lost 1, with 10 bases in between. Germline V lookup: CDR1 MGHRA, CDR2 YSYEKL. The CDR3 runs to 15 residues. CDR3 in amino acids: CASSQDPGHSYEQYF. CDR3 nucleotide sequence: TGCGCCAGCAGCCAAGATCCGGGACATTCCTACGAGCAGTACTTC.

V usage is TRBV7-9 and J usage is TRBJ1-5; D may be TRBD1 (5 bases). V gave up 1 base and J gave up 2 bases, with 9 bases separating them. Germline CDR1 reads SEHNR; CDR2 reads FQNEAQ (reference sequence). CDR3 length: 15 amino acids. As DNA, the CDR3 is TGTGCCAGCAGCTTAGAGGGACGGCGCAATCAGCCCCAGCATTTT. Translating it yields CASSLEGRRNQPQHF.

The V gene is TRBV29-1, the J gene TRBJ2-1, with D maybe TRBD2 (6 bases). The germline V gene encodes CDR1 SQVTM and CDR2 ANQGSEA. The CDR3 runs to 12 residues. V lost 3 bases and J lost 10, with 13 bases in between. CDR3 sequence (DNA): TGCAGCGTTGACCCCGGGACTTTGGAGCAGTTCTTC. This sequence encodes CSVDPGTLEQFF.

The genes are TRBV5-4 and TRBJ2-7, with TRBD2 identical over 9 bases. CDR1 is SGHNT and CDR2 is YYREEE in the germline V gene (reference sequence). The J segment lost 4 bases and the V segment lost 2 bases, leaving 13 bases of the junction unmatched. The CDR3 is made up of 17 amino acids. CDR3 nucleotide sequence: TGTGCCAGCAGCTTAGGTGCAGGGCGGCTAGCGGGATACGAGCAGTACTTC. Protein: CASSLGAGRLAGYEQYF.

V gene TRBV11-3 combines with J gene TRBJ2-2; no clear D. V was trimmed by 4 bases and J by 3 bases, leaving 6 bases between them. This CDR3 spans 13 amino acids. The germline CDR1 and CDR2 sequences are SGHNT and YENEEA. In DNA form, the CDR3 reads TGTGCCAGCAGCTCGGACCACACCGGGGAGCTGTTTTTT. This codes for CASSSDHTGELFF. The full variable domain, its missing parts supplied by reference TRBV11-3 and TRBJ2-2, is EAGVVQSPRYKIIEKKQPVAFWCNPISGHNTLYWYLQNLGQGPELLIRYENEEAVDDSQLPKDRFSAERLKGVDSTLKIQPAELGDSAVYLCASSSDHTGELFFGEGSRLTVL.

As for this clone: Other DNA sequences in this specimen translate into the identical CDR3. The J gene is TRBJ2-1, the V gene TRBV9; possibly TRBD1 or TRBD2 for D (6 bases each). The length of the CDR3 is 15 residues. V lost 0 bases, J lost 0 bases, and 7 bases lay in between. Germline-derived CDR1 and CDR2 are SGDLS and YYNGEE. The CDR3, as DNA: TGTGCCAGCAGCGTAGAGGGGGGCTCCTACAATGAGCAGTTCTTC. Translating it yields CASSVEGGSYNEQFF.

DNA of the CDR3: TGCGCCAGCAGCCAAGATCCAGCGTCCTACGAGCAGTACTTC. This encodes CASSQDPASYEQYF. The V call is TRBV4-3, the J call TRBJ2-7, with D hard to call. CDR1 LGHNA and CDR2 YSLEER come from the germline V gene. V gave up 0 bases and J gave up 1 base, with 7 bases separating them. This CDR3 is 14 amino acids long.

This chain joins TRBV15 and TRBJ2-2; 11 nucleotides line up with TRBD2. The ends lost 4 bases at V and 9 bases at J; junction bases unmatched: 16. Germline V CDR1 and CDR2: LNHNV, YYDKDF (reference sequence). There are 18 residues in the CDR3. The CDR3 loop is CATSTAPPTSGRIRELFF. In DNA, the CDR3 is TGTGCCACCAGCACAGCTCCACCAACTAGCGGGAGAATCCGGGAGCTGTTTTTT.

On this clone: The sample has other DNA sequences that encode this CDR3 too. J is TRBJ1-1 and V is TRBV19; D not resolved. Trimming pared 3 bases from V and 1 base from J, leaving 6 bases between. This CDR3 has 13 amino acids. CDR1 and CDR2 from the germline V gene are LNHDA and SQIVND (reference sequence). DNA of the CDR3: TGTGCCAGTAGTATCTCTGAGAACACTGAAGCTTTCTTT. Translating it yields CASSISENTEAFF. Drawing the rest from reference TRBV19 and TRBJ1-1, the complete variable domain is DGGITQSPKYLFRKEGQNVTLSCEQNLNHDAMYWYRQDPGQGLRLIYYSQIVNDFQKGDIAEGYSVSREKKESFPLTVTSAQKNPTAFYLCASSISENTEAFFGQGTRLTVV.

The chain joins TRBV5-4 to TRBJ2-1, with D tentatively TRBD1 (6 bases). The germline gives CDR1 SGHNT, CDR2 YYREEE (reference sequence). V lost 2 bases and J 0 bases, leaving 18 bases between the germline ends. This CDR3 region has 18 residues. The CDR3 DNA sequence: TGTGCCAGCAGCTTAAGATGGGGGCCCGCGAGCTCCTACAATGAGCAGTTCTTC. Residues: CASSLRWGPASSYNEQFF.

The chain employs TRBV7-8 and TRBJ2-7, with a tentative D call TRBD2 (5 bases). CDR3 length equals 14 residues. V gave up 1 base and J gave up 2 bases, with 9 bases separating them. The germline gives CDR1 SGHVS, CDR2 FQNEAQ. CDR3 loop: CASSLEAGAYEQYF. The CDR3 coding sequence is TGTGCCAGCAGCTTAGAGGCGGGCGCCTACGAGCAGTACTTC.

The chain joins TRBV15 to TRBJ1-5; D perhaps matches TRBD1 (5 bases). This CDR3 spans 17 amino acids. Germline V gene sequence: CDR1 LNHNV, CDR2 YYDKDF (reference sequence). The V gene lost 5 bases and the J gene lost 6 bases, with 23 bases spanning the gap. CDR3 in amino acids: CATSPRGLHGRGQPQHF. Written as DNA, the CDR3 is TGTGCCACCAGCCCCCGGGGCCTGCACGGGAGAGGTCAGCCCCAGCATTTT.

CDR3 protein: CASSLEEGIASSGMNEQFF. The CDR3 DNA reads as TGCGCCAGCAGCTTGGAAGAGGGAATAGCGTCTAGCGGGATGAATGAGCAGTTCTTC. The chain has TRBV5-1 and TRBJ2-1; TRBD2 agrees at 9 bases. The CDR3 runs 19 residues. From germline, CDR1 is SGHRS and CDR2 YFSETQ. V lost 0 bases to trimming and J lost 7 bases; unmatched junction nucleotides: 17.

V and J are TRBV4-1 and TRBJ2-7; D remains ambiguous. Trimming removed 4 bases from V and 0 bases from J, with 10 bases in between. Germline CDR1 MGHRA, CDR2 YSYEKL. The CDR3 extends over 14 amino acids. The CDR3 loop is CASSPNFSSYEQYF. In DNA form, the CDR3 reads TGCGCCAGCAGCCCTAATTTTAGCTCCTACGAGCAGTACTTC.

The J gene is TRBJ2-1, the V gene TRBV19; TRBD1 matches at 10 bases. Looked up from germline, CDR1 is LNHDA and CDR2 is SQIVND (reference sequence). Trimming cost V 5 bases and J 7 bases; bases outside gene matches: 11. This CDR3 is 16 amino acids long. CDR3 in amino acids: CASSYTTGGYGNEQFF. CDR3 bases: TGTGCCAGTAGTTACACGACAGGGGGCTACGGTAATGAGCAGTTCTTC.

The chain couples TRBV6-6 to TRBJ1-5; no clear D. Trimming cost V 0 bases and J 7 bases, with 10 bases left between them. CDR3 length: 14 residues. Germline CDR1 reads MNHNY; CDR2 reads SVGAGI (reference sequence). This CDR3 reads CASSYSGVGQPQHF. The CDR3 DNA follows: TGTGCCAGCAGTTACTCCGGCGTGGGACAGCCCCAGCATTTT.

The count of this clone is one. The gene calls are TRBV19 and TRBJ2-7, with TRBD1 identical over 9 bases. The V segment lost 4 bases and the J segment 2 bases; nucleotides outside the gene matches: 3. Germline lookup yields CDR1 LNHDA and CDR2 SQIVND (reference sequence). The length of the CDR3 is 14 residues. CDR3 bases: TGTGCCAGTAGTAGCCGGGACAGGGCCTACGAGCAGTACTTC. Protein: CASSSRDRAYEQYF.

This clone was seen just once. The rearrangement links TRBV5-1 to TRBJ2-7; D is possibly TRBD1 or TRBD2 (5 bases each). V lost 3 bases to trimming and J lost 2 bases, with 12 bases between them. The CDR3 is 14 residues long. CDR1 and CDR2 (germline): SGHRS, YFSETQ. CDR3 bases: TGCGCCAGCAGCTGGGGGTTAGTCACCTACGAGCAGTACTTC. Its translation is CASSWGLVTYEQYF.

Comment on this clone: The same CDR3 also results from other DNA sequences found in this sample. This sequence joins TRBV5-4 and TRBJ2-2; D remains ambiguous. CDR3 length: 11 amino acids. The V and J ends lost 2 bases and 7 bases respectively, with 3 bases between them. The V gene's germline CDR1 is SGHNT and CDR2 YYREEE (reference sequence). The CDR3 region has the DNA TGTGCCAGCAGCTTAGACGGGGAGCTGTTTTTT. It yields the protein CASSLDGELFF.

This sequence joins TRBV7-9 and TRBJ2-7, with D maybe TRBD2 (5 bases). CDR1 is SEHNR, CDR2 FQNEAQ, per germline (reference sequence). V was trimmed by 4 bases and J by 5 bases, leaving 6 bases between them. The CDR3 length is 11 residues. As DNA, the CDR3 is TGTGCCAGCAGCTCGGGGAACGAGCAGTACTTC. Amino acid sequence: CASSSGNEQYF. The full variable domain, rest sourced from reference TRBV7-9 and TRBJ2-7, is DTGVSQNPRHKITKRGQNVTFRCDPISEHNRLYWYRQTLGQGPEFLTYFQNEAQLEKSRLLSDRFSAERPKGSFSTLEIQRTEQGDSAMYLCASSSGNEQYFGPGTRLTVT.

The V gene is TRBV27, the J gene TRBJ2-7, with D unclear. This CDR3 region has 12 residues. Trimming removed 1 base at V and 2 bases at J, with 3 bases between. In germline, CDR1 is MNHEY, CDR2 SMNVEV (reference sequence). CDR3 bases: TGTGCCAGCAGTTTATACCCCTACGAGCAGTACTTC. Protein sequence: CASSLYPYEQYF.

The chain combines TRBV15 with TRBJ1-1, with unresolved D. The length of the CDR3 is 13 residues. CDR1 and CDR2 from the germline V gene are LNHNV and YYDKDF (reference sequence). Trimming pared 3 bases from V and 0 bases from J, leaving 5 bases between. CDR3 nucleotide sequence: TGTGCCACCAGCAGGGGAATGAACACTGAAGCTTTCTTT. This gives the protein CATSRGMNTEAFF.

This chain joins TRBV29-1 and TRBJ2-6, with D maybe TRBD1 (5 bases). V was shortened by 7 bases and J by 2 bases, with 21 bases between the two germline ends. The CDR3 loop spans 17 amino acids. In germline, CDR1 is SQVTM, CDR2 ANQGSEA. As DNA, the CDR3 is TGCAGCGCCCTCACAGGAAAAGCCGCACCTGGGGCCAACGTCCTGACTTTC. This translates into CSALTGKAAPGANVLTF.

This chain connects TRBV7-9 to TRBJ2-1; 7 positions match TRBD2. V shed 3 bases and J 4 bases; nucleotides not matched to a gene: 12. The CDR3 has 17 amino acids. Germline-derived CDR1 and CDR2 are SEHNR and FQNEAQ (reference sequence). The CDR3 DNA follows: TGTGCCAGCAGCTTCCCGAAGGCTAGCGGATTATACAATGAGCAGTTCTTC. This codes for CASSFPKASGLYNEQFF.

The chain combines TRBV9 with TRBJ2-5; tentative D call: TRBD2 (5 bases). V gave up 1 base and J gave up 2 bases, with 9 bases separating them. Per germline, CDR1 SGDLS and CDR2 YYNGEE. The CDR3 length is 14 residues. The CDR3 DNA follows: TGTGCCAGCAGCGTAAGAGGGTCTCAAGAGACCCAGTACTTC. Encoded protein: CASSVRGSQETQYF.

This chain connects TRBV7-9 to TRBJ2-5; D remains ambiguous. V was trimmed by 0 bases and J by 5 bases, leaving 13 bases between them. Germline values: CDR1 SEHNR, CDR2 FQNEAQ (reference sequence). The CDR3 has 15 amino acids. The CDR3 is CASSLARLGRETQYF. As DNA, the CDR3 is TGTGCCAGCAGCTTAGCGAGACTGGGCCGGGAGACCCAGTACTTC.

In the case of this clone: At one boundary the junction diverges from the germline segment, which might be a read error. This sequence joins TRBV29-1 and TRBJ2-5, with no clear D. Germline-derived CDR1 and CDR2 are SQVTM and ANQGSEA. CDR3 length: 13 residues. The CDR3, as DNA: TGCAGCGTGGAAGACGGAGACCAAGAGACCCAGTACTTC. Protein: CSVEDGDQETQYF.

The rearrangement uses TRBV9 and TRBJ1-1; 9 bases match TRBD1. Trimming cost V 4 bases and J 1 base; bases outside gene matches: 5. The CDR3 has 15 residues. Germline V gene lookup returns CDR1 SGDLS and CDR2 YYNGEE. CDR3 in DNA: TGTGCCAGCAGCCTAATGGACAGGGGGAACACTGAAGCTTTCTTT. Its translation is CASSLMDRGNTEAFF. Full variable domain (rest looked up from reference TRBV9 and TRBJ1-1): DSGVTQTPKHLITATGQRVTLRCSPRSGDLSVYWYQQSLDQGLQFLIQYYNGEERAKGNILERFSAQQFPDLHSELNLSSLELGDSALYFCASSLMDRGNTEAFFGQGTRLTVV.

Comments on this clone: Other DNA sequences in the sample encode the same CDR3. This sequence joins TRBV19 and TRBJ2-1, with D perhaps TRBD2 (5 bases). Germline assignment: CDR1 LNHDA and CDR2 SQIVND (reference sequence). Deletions cut 3 bases from V and 0 bases from J, with 6 bases between. This CDR3 region has 14 residues. CDR3 in DNA: TGTGCCAGTAGTATTGGGAGCTCCTACAATGAGCAGTTCTTC. This sequence encodes CASSIGSSYNEQFF.